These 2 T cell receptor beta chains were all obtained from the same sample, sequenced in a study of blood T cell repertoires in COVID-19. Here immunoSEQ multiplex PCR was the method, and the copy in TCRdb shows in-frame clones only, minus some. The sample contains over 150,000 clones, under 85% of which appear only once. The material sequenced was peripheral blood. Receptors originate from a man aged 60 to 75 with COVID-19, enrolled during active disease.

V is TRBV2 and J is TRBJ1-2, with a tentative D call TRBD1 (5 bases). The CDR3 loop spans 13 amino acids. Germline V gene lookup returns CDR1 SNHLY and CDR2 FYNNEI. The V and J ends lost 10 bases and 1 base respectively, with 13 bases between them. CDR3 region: CATTTQGNYGYTF. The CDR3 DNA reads TGTGCCACGACCACCCAGGGTAACTATGGCTACACCTTC.

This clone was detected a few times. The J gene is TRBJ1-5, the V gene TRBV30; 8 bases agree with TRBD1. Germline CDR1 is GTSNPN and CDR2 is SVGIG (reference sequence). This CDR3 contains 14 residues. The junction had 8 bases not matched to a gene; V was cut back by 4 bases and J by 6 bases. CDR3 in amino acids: CAWKGQGSIQPQHF. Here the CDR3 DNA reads TGTGCCTGGAAAGGACAGGGTAGTATTCAGCCCCAGCATTTT.